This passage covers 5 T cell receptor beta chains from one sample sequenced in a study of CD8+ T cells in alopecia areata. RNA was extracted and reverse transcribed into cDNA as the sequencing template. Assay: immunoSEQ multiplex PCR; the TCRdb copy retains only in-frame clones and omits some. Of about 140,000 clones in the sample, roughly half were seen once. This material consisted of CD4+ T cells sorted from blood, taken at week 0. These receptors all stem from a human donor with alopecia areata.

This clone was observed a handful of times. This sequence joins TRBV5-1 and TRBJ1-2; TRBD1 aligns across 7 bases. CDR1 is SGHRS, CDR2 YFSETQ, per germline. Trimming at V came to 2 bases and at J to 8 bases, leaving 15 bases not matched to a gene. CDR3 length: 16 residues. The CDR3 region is CASSFRAQGGVGGYTF. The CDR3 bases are TGCGCCAGCAGCTTTAGAGCTCAGGGGGGCGTCGGCGGCTACACCTTC.

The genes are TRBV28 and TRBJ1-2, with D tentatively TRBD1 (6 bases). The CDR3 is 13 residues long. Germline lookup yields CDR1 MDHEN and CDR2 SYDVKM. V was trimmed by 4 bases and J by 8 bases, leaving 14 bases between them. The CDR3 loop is CASSWQGRLGYTF. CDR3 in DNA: TGTGCCAGCAGTTGGCAGGGGAGGCTAGGCTACACCTTC.

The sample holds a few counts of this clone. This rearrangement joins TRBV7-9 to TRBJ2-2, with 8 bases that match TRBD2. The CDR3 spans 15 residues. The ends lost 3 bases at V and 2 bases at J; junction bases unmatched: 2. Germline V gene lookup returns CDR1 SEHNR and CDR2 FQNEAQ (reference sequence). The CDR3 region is CASSFTSGNTGELFF. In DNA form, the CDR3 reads TGTGCCAGCAGCTTTACTAGCGGTAACACCGGGGAGCTGTTTTTT.

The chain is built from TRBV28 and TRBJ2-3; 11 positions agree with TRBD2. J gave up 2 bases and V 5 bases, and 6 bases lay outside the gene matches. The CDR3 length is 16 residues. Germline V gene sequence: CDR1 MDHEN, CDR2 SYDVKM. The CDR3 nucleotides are TGTGCCAGCAGTGACTCGGGACTAGCGGTCACAGATACGCAGTATTTT. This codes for CASSDSGLAVTDTQYF.

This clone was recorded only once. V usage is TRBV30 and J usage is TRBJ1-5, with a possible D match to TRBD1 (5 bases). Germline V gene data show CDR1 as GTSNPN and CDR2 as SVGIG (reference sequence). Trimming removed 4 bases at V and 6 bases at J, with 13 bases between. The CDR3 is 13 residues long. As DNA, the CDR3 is TGTGCCTGGAAGGGGCCCGAGGGTCAGCCCCAGCATTTT. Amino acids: CAWKGPEGQPQHF.